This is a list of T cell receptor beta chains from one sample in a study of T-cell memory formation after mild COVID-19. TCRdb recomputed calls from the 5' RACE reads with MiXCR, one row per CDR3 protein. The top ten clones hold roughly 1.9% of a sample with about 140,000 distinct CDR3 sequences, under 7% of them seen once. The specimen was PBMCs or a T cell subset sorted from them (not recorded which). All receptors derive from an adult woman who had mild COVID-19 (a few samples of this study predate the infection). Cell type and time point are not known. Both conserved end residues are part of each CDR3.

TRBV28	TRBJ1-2	CASAPGTSGSYGYTF
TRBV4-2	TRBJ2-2	CASSLDQNTGELFF
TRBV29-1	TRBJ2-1	CSVGRGSYNEQFF
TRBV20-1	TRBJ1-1	CSARARDRGWSTEAFF
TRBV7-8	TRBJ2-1	CASSLGRGILNEQFF
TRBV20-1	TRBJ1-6	CSASRGGGSPLHF
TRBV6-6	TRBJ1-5	CASSPTGQGTESNQPQHF
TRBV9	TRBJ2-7	CASSVGGQGNEQYF
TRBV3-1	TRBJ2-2	CASSQVPSGPTGELFF
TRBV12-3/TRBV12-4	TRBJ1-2	CASSPDSNYGYTF
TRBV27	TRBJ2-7	CASSSPGAEQYF
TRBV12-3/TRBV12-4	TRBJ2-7	CASSGLSTGKNEQYF
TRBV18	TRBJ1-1	CASSPRTALNTEAFF
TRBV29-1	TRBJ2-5	CSVEDRPWPVQETQYF
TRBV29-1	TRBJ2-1	CSVRSGYDEQFF
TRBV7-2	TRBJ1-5	CASSLGQGARQPQHF
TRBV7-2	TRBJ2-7	CASSLALQGPSYEQYF
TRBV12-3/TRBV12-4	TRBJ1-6	CASSLGTANSPLHF
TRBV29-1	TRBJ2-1	CSVTGTSGRGSYNEQFF
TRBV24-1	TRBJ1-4	CATSDLRQGREHEKLFF
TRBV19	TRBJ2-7	CASSIDPRIERYEQYF
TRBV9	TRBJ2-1	CASSGTSGGYNEQFF
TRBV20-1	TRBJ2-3	CSAREGLRSVADTQYF